One and the same sample provided the 11 T cell receptor beta chains below, sequenced in a study of T cell repertoires in cytomegalovirus infection. A single record per CDR3 protein comes from TCRdb applying MiXCR to the reads. The table records hundreds of thousands of distinct CDR3 sequences, 24% of them present only once. Specimen: CD8+ T cells from PBMCs. The receptors originated from a human donor in good health (CMV status not recorded). Some clones in this sample may be carry-over from other donors' samples.

This clonotype was counted ten times or more. The J gene is TRBJ2-5, the V gene TRBV28, with 13 positions matching TRBD2. CDR1 and CDR2 (germline): MDHEN, SYDVKM. The CDR3 totals 16 residues. Trimming cost V 5 bases and J 2 bases; bases outside gene matches: 5. CDR3 in DNA: TGTGCCAGCAGTCCCTCGACTAGCGGGGGGCAAGAGACCCAGTACTTC. Residues: CASSPSTSGGQETQYF.

The chain couples TRBV28 to TRBJ2-7, with 8 bases fitting TRBD1. With V trimmed by 5 bases and J by 6 bases, 6 bases remained unmatched. Germline CDR1 is MDHEN and CDR2 is SYDVKM. This CDR3 is 13 amino acids long. The DNA of the CDR3 is TGTGCCAGCAGTCGGACAGGGTTTCGCGAGCAGTACGTC. Its translation: CASSRTGFREQYV.

This clonotype came up many times. The chain uses TRBV7-6 and TRBJ1-1, with 8 bases aligning to TRBD1. The length of the CDR3 is 15 residues. Looked up from germline, CDR1 is SGHVS and CDR2 is FNYEAQ. Germline trimming cut 5 bases from V and 0 bases from J; bases unmatched to any gene: 5. CDR3 sequence: CASSPQGAVNTEAFF. The CDR3 DNA sequence: TGTGCCAGCAGCCCGCAGGGGGCGGTGAACACTGAAGCTTTCTTT.

This clonotype appeared a few times. V usage is TRBV2 and J usage is TRBJ2-2, with 9 bases fitting TRBD1. V dropped 7 bases and J dropped 3; count of bases not matched to a gene: 12. The CDR3 sequence is 17 residues long. The germline V gene encodes CDR1 SNHLY and CDR2 FYNNEI. CDR3: CASTGDRESKDTGELFF. CDR3 bases: TGTGCCAGCACGGGGGACAGGGAGAGTAAGGACACCGGGGAGCTGTTTTTT. Drawing the rest from reference TRBV2 and TRBJ2-2, the complete variable domain is EPEVTQTPSHQVTQMGQEVILRCVPISNHLYFYWYRQILGQKVEFLVSFYNNEISEKSEIFDDQFSVERPDGSNFTLKIRSTKLEDSAMYFCASTGDRESKDTGELFFGEGSRLTVL.

This clonotype was picked up many times. The genes are TRBV28 and TRBJ2-3; D remains ambiguous. The CDR3 runs 15 residues. Trimming took 6 bases from V and 1 from J, leaving 14 bases between them. Germline V gene lookup returns CDR1 MDHEN and CDR2 SYDVKM. CDR3 in amino acids: CASSPAGPGTDTQYF. Written as DNA, the CDR3 is TGTGCCAGCAGCCCGGCCGGCCCTGGCACAGATACGCAGTATTTT. The full variable domain, in which reference TRBV28 and TRBJ2-3 provide the parts outside the CDR3, is DVKVTQSSRYLVKRTGEKVFLECVQDMDHENMFWYRQDPGLGLRLIYFSYDVKMKEKGDIPEGYSVSREKKERFSLILESASTNQTSMYLCASSPAGPGTDTQYFGPGTRLTVL.

The V gene is TRBV27, the J gene TRBJ2-2; the D gene is possibly TRBD2 (5 bases). This CDR3 comprises 13 residues. With 3 bases removed from V and 6 bases from J, the gap between germline ends came to 8 bases. Per germline, CDR1 MNHEY and CDR2 SMNVEV (reference sequence). CDR3 coding DNA: TGTGCCAGCAGTTTTAGCGAGTCCGGGGAGCTGTTTTTT. It yields the protein CASSFSESGELFF.

There are a few counts of this clonotype. This chain joins TRBV19 and TRBJ1-1; D call uncertain. Germline V CDR1 and CDR2: LNHDA, SQIVND (reference sequence). Trimming removed 6 bases from V and 1 base from J, with 12 bases in between. The CDR3 covers 14 residues. CDR3 region: CASRQRIPNTEAFF. CDR3 nucleotide sequence: TGTGCCAGTAGGCAGCGGATACCGAACACTGAAGCTTTCTTT.

This chain joins TRBV7-2 and TRBJ2-3; TRBD2 is a possible D gene (5 bases). The CDR3 has 18 amino acids. V lost 3 bases and J lost 0, with 19 bases in between. CDR1 and CDR2 from the germline V gene are SGHTA and FQGNSA. The CDR3 reads CASSFPRGGGPSTDTQYF. The CDR3 coding sequence is TGTGCCAGCAGCTTCCCCCGCGGAGGCGGGCCTAGCACAGATACGCAGTATTTT. Supplemented by reference TRBV7-2 and TRBJ2-3, the full variable domain reads GAGVSQSPSNKVTEKGKDVELRCDPISGHTALYWYRQSLGQGLEFLIYFQGNSAPDKSGLPSDRFSAERTGGSVSTLTIQRTQQEDSAVYLCASSFPRGGGPSTDTQYFGPGTRLTVL.

This clonotype has a handful of counts. The CDR3 reads CSAYWRGAFADTQYF. The CDR3 bases are TGCAGTGCTTATTGGCGGGGGGCCTTTGCAGATACGCAGTATTTT. The rearrangement links TRBV20-1 to TRBJ2-3, with TRBD2 matching over 8 bases. Per the germline V gene, CDR1 is DFQATT and CDR2 is SNEGSKA (reference sequence). The J segment lost 4 bases and the V segment lost 5 bases, leaving 11 bases of the junction unmatched. This CDR3 comprises 15 residues.

This clonotype was counted once. The CDR3 here is CASSSISQYF. CDR3 nucleotide sequence: TGTGCCAGCAGCAGCATCTCCCAGTACTTC. This sequence joins TRBV2 and TRBJ2-5; D ambiguous. The germline V gene has CDR1 SNHLY and CDR2 FYNNEI. Trimming shortened V by 6 bases and J by 9 bases, and 8 bases separated the two germline ends. The CDR3 is made up of 10 amino acids.

V is TRBV29-1 and J is TRBJ1-2; 10 positions match TRBD1. After removal of 6 bases from V and 7 bases from J, the junction contained 2 bases not matched to a gene. The V gene's germline CDR1 is SQVTM and CDR2 ANQGSEA. The CDR3 has 11 amino acids. CDR3 coding DNA: TGCAGCGTCTGGACAGGGGGTGGCTACACCTTC. Encoded protein: CSVWTGGGYTF.